This entry features one T cell receptor beta chain sequence. The CDR3 sequence is 16 residues long. Trimming took 2 bases from V and 0 from J; bases not matched to a gene: 6. The germline CDR1 and CDR2 sequences are SGHNT and YYREEE (reference sequence). The protocol was immunoSEQ multiplex PCR, while the TCRdb copy is restricted to in-frame clones and leaves out a portion. The sample lists tens of thousands of clones, around 95% occurring once. These data belong to a study of siplizumab effects on memory and regulatory T cells. This receptor was taken from a human donor in good health. V usage is TRBV5-4 and J usage is TRBJ2-5, with 8 bases matching TRBD2. Sample: naive CD4+ T cells sorted from blood. As DNA, the CDR3 is TGTGCCAGCAGCTTTGATACGGGAGGGTACCAAGAGACCCAGTACTTC. It translates to CASSFDTGGYQETQYF.